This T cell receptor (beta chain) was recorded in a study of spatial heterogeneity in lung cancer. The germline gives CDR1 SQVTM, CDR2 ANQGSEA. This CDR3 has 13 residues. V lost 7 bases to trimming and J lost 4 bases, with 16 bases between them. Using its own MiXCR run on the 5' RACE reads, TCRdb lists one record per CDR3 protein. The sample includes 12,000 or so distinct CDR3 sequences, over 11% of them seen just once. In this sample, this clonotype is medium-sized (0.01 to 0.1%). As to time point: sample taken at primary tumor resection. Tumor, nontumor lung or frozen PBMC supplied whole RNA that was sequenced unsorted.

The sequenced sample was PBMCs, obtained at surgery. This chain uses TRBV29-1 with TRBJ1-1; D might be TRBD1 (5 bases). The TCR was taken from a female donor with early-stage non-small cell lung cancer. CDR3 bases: TGCAGCGCCCAAGAAAGGGGTGCCACTGAAGCTTTCTTT. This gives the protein CSAQERGATEAFF.